The table lists the clone carrying this TCR beta chain with many counts. The sample comes from a study of T cells in Graves' hyperthyroidism and ophthalmopathy. Trimming took 2 bases from V and 4 from J, leaving 9 bases between them. Germline V CDR1 and CDR2: MNHEY, SVGAGI. The CDR3 is 15 residues long. Diagnosis relied on clinical symptoms, serum thyroxine and TRAb, thyroid ultrasound and orbital computed tomography. From RNA transcripts, TCR beta CDR3 regions were amplified. The primer set for the first-round RT-PCR of the TCR CDR3 was HTBI. TCRdb redid the calling of the multiplex PCR reads with MiXCR, one entry per CDR3 protein. The sample includes 300,000 to 450,000 distinct CDR3 sequences, roughly 20% of them seen just once.

This sequence originates from a woman aged 40 to 50 with Graves' ophthalmopathy. The chain combines TRBV6-5 with TRBJ2-6; D might be TRBD2 (7 bases). The sample comprised blood. In DNA, the CDR3 is TGTGCCAGCAGTTACGGGGGGGCAGGGGCCAACGTCCTGACTTTC. Translated, it gives CASSYGGAGANVLTF.